The T cell receptor beta chain described here comes from a study of blood T cell repertoires in COVID-19. Repertoires were generated with immunoSEQ multiplex PCR, while TCRdb's copy carries only in-frame clones and drops some. The sample lists under 110,000 clones, roughly 92% occurring once. This CDR3 has 14 amino acids. The germline V gene has CDR1 SGHAT and CDR2 FQNNGV. Trimming pared 5 bases from V and 5 bases from J, leaving 15 bases between. This receptor was taken from a man aged 45-65 years with active COVID-19. The V call is TRBV11-2, the J call TRBJ1-2, with D possibly being TRBD1 (5 bases). Sequencing was performed on peripheral blood. The chain's CDR3 is CASSIDSGPYGYTF. The CDR3 DNA reads TGTGCCAGCAGCATTGACTCAGGGCCTTATGGCTACACCTTC.